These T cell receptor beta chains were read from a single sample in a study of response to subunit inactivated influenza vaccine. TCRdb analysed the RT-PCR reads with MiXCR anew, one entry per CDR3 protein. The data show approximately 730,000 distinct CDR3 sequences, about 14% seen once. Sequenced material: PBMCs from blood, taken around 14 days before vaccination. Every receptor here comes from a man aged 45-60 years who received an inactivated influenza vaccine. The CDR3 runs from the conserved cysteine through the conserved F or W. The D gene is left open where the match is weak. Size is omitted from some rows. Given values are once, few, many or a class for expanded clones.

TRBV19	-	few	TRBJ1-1	TGTGCCAGTCGGGGGCAGAAGGGAGCTTTCTTT	CASRGQKGAFF
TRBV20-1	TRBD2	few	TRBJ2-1	TGCAGTGCTCCGAATAGCGGGAGTCCCTACAATGAGCAGTTCTTC	CSAPNSGSPYNEQFF
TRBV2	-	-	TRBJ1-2	TGTGCCAGCAGTGAATCCGGCGGCAGGAGGTATGGCTACACCTTC	CASSESGGRRYGYTF
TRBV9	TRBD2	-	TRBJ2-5	TGTGCCAGCAGCGTAGAGTTAGCGGGGGGTTCAGAGACCCAGTACTTC	CASSVELAGGSETQYF
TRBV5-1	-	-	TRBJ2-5	TGCGCCAGCAGCCTGACAGGGAGGATAGAAGAGACCCAGTACTTC	CASSLTGRIEETQYF
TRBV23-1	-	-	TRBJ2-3	TGCGCCAGCAGTCAATTCCAGGGAATGGCAGATACGCAGTATTTT	CASSQFQGMADTQYF
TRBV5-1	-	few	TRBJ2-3	TGCGCCAGCAGCCCTGGATGGACAGCTCCCACAGATGCGCAGTATTTT	CASSPGWTAPTDAQYF
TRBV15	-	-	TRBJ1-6	TGTGCCACCAGCAGAGAAATGGCCCGCGTTAATTCACCCCTCCACTTT	CATSREMARVNSPLHF
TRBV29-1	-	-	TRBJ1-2	TGCAGCGCCAACCTGGGGGGGCTCCGCGGCTACACCTTC	CSANLGGLRGYTF
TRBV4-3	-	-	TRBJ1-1	TGCGCCAGCAGCCTCACGACACGTAACACTGAAGCTTTCTTT	CASSLTTRNTEAFF
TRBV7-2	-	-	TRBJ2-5	TGTGCCAGCAGCTTCGCGGGGCAAGAGACCCAGTACTTC	CASSFAGQETQYF
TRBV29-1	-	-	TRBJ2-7	TGCAGCGTTCAAGAGCGGCAGGGACCCTACGAGCAGTACTTC	CSVQERQGPYEQYF
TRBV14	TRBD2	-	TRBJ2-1	TGTGCCAGCAGCCAACGAGGACTAGCGGGGTCTCTCTTC	CASSQRGLAGSLF
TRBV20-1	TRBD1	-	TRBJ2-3	TGCAGTGCTAGAGATGTAACAGGGGCAGATACGCAGTATTTT	CSARDVTGADTQYF
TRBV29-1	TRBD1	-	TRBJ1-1	TGCAGCGTTGGACAGGGGTTGGACACTGAAGCTTTCTTT	CSVGQGLDTEAFF
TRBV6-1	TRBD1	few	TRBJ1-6	TGTGCCAGCACTGACAGGGGGCTTAATTCACCCCTCCACTTT	CASTDRGLNSPLHF
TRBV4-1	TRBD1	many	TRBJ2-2	TGCGCCAGCAGCCATCTAAGGGACAGGGGGCGCGGGGAGCTGTTTTTT	CASSHLRDRGRGELFF
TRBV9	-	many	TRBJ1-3	TGTGCCAGCAGCCCGTGGGGTAGGAACTCTGGAAACACCATATATTTT	CASSPWGRNSGNTIYF
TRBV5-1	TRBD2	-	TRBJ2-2	TGCGCCAGCCAGCGGGAGGGCAACACCGGGGAGCTGTTTTTT	CASQREGNTGELFF
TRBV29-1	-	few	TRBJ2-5	TGCAGCGGGGCTACGAGGGCGCGGGAGACCCAGTACTTC	CSGATRARETQYF
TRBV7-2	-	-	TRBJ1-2	TGTGCCAGCAGCTTAGGTTTTAGGGGTGATGGCTACACCTTC	CASSLGFRGDGYTF
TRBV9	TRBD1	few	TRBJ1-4	TGTGCCAGCAGCCCTCGACAGGGGACGGGTGAAAAACTGTTTTTT	CASSPRQGTGEKLFF
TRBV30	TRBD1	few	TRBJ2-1	TGTGCCTGGAGTTTTTGGGACAGGGACAATGAGCAGTTCTTC	CAWSFWDRDNEQFF
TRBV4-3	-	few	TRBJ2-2	TGCGCCAGCAGCCGGGGGACGGGTGGCGGGGAGCTGTTTTTT	CASSRGTGGGELFF
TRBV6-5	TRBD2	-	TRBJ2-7	TGTGCCAGCAGTTACCCCCAGGGAGGGATCGAGCAGTACTTC	CASSYPQGGIEQYF
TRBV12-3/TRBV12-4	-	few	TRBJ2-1	TGTGCCAGCATCTGGAGAGGGGGTAATGAGCAGTTCTTC	CASIWRGGNEQFF
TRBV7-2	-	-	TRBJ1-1	TGTGCCAGCAGCTTAGTAGGGACGGAGAACACTGAAGCTTTCTTT	CASSLVGTENTEAFF
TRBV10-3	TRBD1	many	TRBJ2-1	TGTGCCATCAGCCCGGGACAGCACTACAATGAGCAGTTCTTC	CAISPGQHYNEQFF
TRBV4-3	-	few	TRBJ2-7	TGCGCCAGCAGCCAAGATTTGGCAGGGAGGAGCGAGCAGTACTTC	CASSQDLAGRSEQYF
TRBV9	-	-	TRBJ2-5	TGTGCCAGCAGCGTGGGACACCACCAAGAGACCCAGTACTTC	CASSVGHHQETQYF
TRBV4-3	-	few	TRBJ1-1	TGCGCCAGCAGCCAAGACCCAGGACATGAAGCTTTCTTT	CASSQDPGHEAFF
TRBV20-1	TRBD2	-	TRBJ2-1	TGCAGTGTCCCTGACGGGGGAGGGCTCTCCTACAATGAGCAGTTCTTC	CSVPDGGGLSYNEQFF
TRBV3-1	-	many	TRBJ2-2	TGTGCCAGCAGCCAAGACCCGGGGAGGAACACCGGGGAGCTGTTTTTT	CASSQDPGRNTGELFF
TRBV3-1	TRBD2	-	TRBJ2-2	TGTGCCAGCAGCCCAGCGGGAATAGTAGTGATCGGGGAGCTGTTTTTT	CASSPAGIVVIGELFF
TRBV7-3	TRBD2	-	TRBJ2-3	TGTGCCAGCAGCTTTGGGATAGCGGGAGGAAAAGATACGCAGTATTTT	CASSFGIAGGKDTQYF
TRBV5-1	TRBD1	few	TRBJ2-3	TGCGCCAGCAGCGCGGGGACAGGTAAAGATACGCAGTATTTT	CASSAGTGKDTQYF
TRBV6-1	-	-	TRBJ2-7	TGTGCCAGCAGTGAAGGGACAGTCGTTTACGAGCAGTACTTC	CASSEGTVVYEQYF
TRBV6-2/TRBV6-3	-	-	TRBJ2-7	TGTGCCAGCAGTTACAGCATTCGGGACGCCGGATCCTACGAGCAGTACTTC	CASSYSIRDAGSYEQYF
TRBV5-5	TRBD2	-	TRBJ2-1	TGTGCCAGCAGCACGGGACTAGCGGGGGCTTACTCCTACAATGAGCAGTTCTTC	CASSTGLAGAYSYNEQFF
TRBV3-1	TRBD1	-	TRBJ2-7	TGTGCCAGCAGCCCTTGGGACAGGGGGCACGAGCAGTACTTC	CASSPWDRGHEQYF
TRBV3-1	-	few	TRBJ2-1	TGTGCCAGCAGCCAAGGGGTTGGGACGGACGTATACAATGAGCAGTTCTTC	CASSQGVGTDVYNEQFF
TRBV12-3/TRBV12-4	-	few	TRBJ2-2	TGTGCCAGCCAGGGGGGTTTAACCGGGGAGCTGTTTTTT	CASQGGLTGELFF
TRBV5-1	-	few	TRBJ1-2	TGCGCCAGCAGACCTGAAGGCGCGGGTGGCTACACCTTC	CASRPEGAGGYTF
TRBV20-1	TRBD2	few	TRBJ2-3	TGCAGTGCTAGAGATTTAACTAGCGGGAGGTCAGATACGCAGTATTTT	CSARDLTSGRSDTQYF
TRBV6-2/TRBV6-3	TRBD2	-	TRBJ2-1	TGTGCCAGCAGTTCGGCGGGAGGGCGGGTTGAGCAGTTCTTC	CASSSAGGRVEQFF
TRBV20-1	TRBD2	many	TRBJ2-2	TGCAGTGCTAGTTCGATTCTAGCGGGGAACACCGGGGAGCTGTTTTTT	CSASSILAGNTGELFF
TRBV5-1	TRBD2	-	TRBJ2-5	TGCGCCAGCAGCCAGGGACTAGCGGGAACGGAGACCCAGTACTTC	CASSQGLAGTETQYF
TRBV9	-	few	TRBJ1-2	TGTGCCAGCAGCGTAGGAACCGTAGCGGGACTCTATGGCTACACCTTC	CASSVGTVAGLYGYTF
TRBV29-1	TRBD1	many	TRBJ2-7	TGCAGCGTCAAAACCGGGACAGCCTACGAGCAGTACTTC	CSVKTGTAYEQYF
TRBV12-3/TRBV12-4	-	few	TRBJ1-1	TGTGCCAGCAGTTTCCAGGGAGGGGGGTACACTGAAGCTTTCTTT	CASSFQGGGYTEAFF
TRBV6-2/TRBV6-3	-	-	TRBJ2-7	TGTGCCAGCAGATTCTACAGGGCGGGTCCCTACGAGCAGTACTTC	CASRFYRAGPYEQYF
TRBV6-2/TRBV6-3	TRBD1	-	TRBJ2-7	TGTGCCAGCAGTCGACAGGGTTGGAACGAGCAGTACTTC	CASSRQGWNEQYF
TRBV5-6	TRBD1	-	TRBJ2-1	TGTGCCAGCAGCTTGCTCGGACAGGGCAATGAGCAGTTCTTC	CASSLLGQGNEQFF
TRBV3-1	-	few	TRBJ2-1	TGTGCCAGCAGCCAAAGGGTCAGGGAGAATGAGCAGTTCTTC	CASSQRVRENEQFF
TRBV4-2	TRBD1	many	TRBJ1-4	TGTGCCAGCAGTCCCGGGACAGGGGTTGAAAAACTGTTTTTT	CASSPGTGVEKLFF
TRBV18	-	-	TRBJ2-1	TGTGCCAGCTCACCAGGATTTCGCAATGAGCAGTTCTTC	CASSPGFRNEQFF
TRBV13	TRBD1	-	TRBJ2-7	TGTGCCAGCAGCTTCGCGGGACAGGGGATAAACGAGCAGTACTTC	CASSFAGQGINEQYF